Sequencing of this TCR beta chain was carried out in a study of blood T cell repertoires in COVID-19. Here immunoSEQ multiplex PCR was the method, and the copy in TCRdb shows in-frame clones only, minus some. The data show a few hundred thousand clones, roughly 88% seen once. The clonotype was recovered from a woman aged 40 to 50 who had recovered from COVID-19. The sample taken for sequencing was peripheral blood.

The CDR3 sequence: CASSQEVNLAGEATQYF. The CDR3 DNA follows: TGCGCCAGCAGCCAAGAGGTAAACCTGGCGGGAGAGGCTACGCAGTATTTT. The chain uses TRBV4-3 and TRBJ2-3; 7 nucleotides align to TRBD2. The CDR3 has 17 amino acids. CDR1 and CDR2 (germline): LGHNA, YSLEER. Trimming at V came to 0 bases and at J to 8 bases, leaving 14 bases not matched to a gene.